The T cell receptor (beta chain) under discussion was sequenced for a study of T cells expressing NK-cell markers. Regarding this clonotype: Its antigen is undetermined.

TCRdb reprocessed the 5' RACE reads; each CDR3 protein has one entry and no DNA is given. The table counts some 390,000 distinct CDR3 sequences; about 11% lies in the top ten. General study results and limits: The dominant NKG2C+ clonotypes represented roughly 1.0-7.5% of CD8+ T cells in more than five donors.

The length of the CDR3 is 17 residues. Germline lookup yields CDR1 MDHEN and CDR2 SYDVKM. The sample was blood T cells: a sorted CD56 or NKG2C T cell subset, CD4+ or CD8+ T cells, or bulk PBMC T cells (not recorded which). This receptor was identified in a woman in her 50s in good health. The J gene is TRBJ2-7, the V gene TRBV28; the TCRdb D gene call, TRBD1, has no DNA to confirm it. CDR3 region: CASSSYPGTGGSNEQYF.